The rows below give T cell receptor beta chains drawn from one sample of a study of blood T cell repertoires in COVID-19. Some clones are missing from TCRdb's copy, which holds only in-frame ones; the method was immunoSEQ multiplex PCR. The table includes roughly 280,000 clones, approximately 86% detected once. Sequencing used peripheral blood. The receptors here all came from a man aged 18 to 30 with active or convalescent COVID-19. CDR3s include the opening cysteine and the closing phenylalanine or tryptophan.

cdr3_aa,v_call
CASSPRRDEKLFF,TRBV11-2
CASSIKGPNYGYTF,TRBV6-5
CASSSGTSTREQYF,TRBV27
CASRTTEVETQYF,TRBV19
CASSLRGWSTEAFF,TRBV7-2
CASLVGDRESWEQYF,TRBV2
CATPPYDTPVNQPQHF,TRBV10-3
CASSPWETGSMVSQPQHF,TRBV6-2/TRBV6-3
CSAGDRGSSYEQYF,TRBV29-1
CASSLAGGTGNGPVSGNTIYF,TRBV5-1
CATSDFNSYNEQFF,TRBV24-1
CASGPRLGGAHGNEQFF,TRBV12-5
CASSAGTSVPYEQYF,TRBV9
CASSQGLADTQYF,TRBV19
CASAAGPQNYGYTF,TRBV4-2
CSVGDTSYNEQFF,TRBV29-1
CATSDPGLHGDEQFF,TRBV24-1